This T cell receptor (beta chain) was retrieved from a study of T cell responses to AZD1222 COVID-19 vaccine (dated by TCRdb to 2020 to 2023). Regarding the complete study: AZD1222 recipients with second doses at about 4 weeks or about 12 weeks were pooled, because spike-specific TCR depth and breadth did not differ between schedules. TCR sequencing covered over 230 trial participants: nearly 210 given two doses of AZD1222 and about 26 given two doses of MenACWY control vaccine. Trial participants were enrolled by age into subgroups of 18-55, 56-69 and 70-plus years, and about 150, 27 and 61 TCR-sequenced participants, respectively, were included in these subgroups.

The sample's time point, from its label and the paper: baseline before first vaccination. Vaccinee samples came from UK trials COV001 and COV002, including a single-blind randomized controlled phase 2/3 trial of AZD1222 (ChAdOx1 nCoV-19) in healthy adults. For TCRbeta chain sequencing, PBMC samples from trial participants were taken at day 0 and at day 28 after the second dose. The CDR3 regions of human TCRbeta chains were analyzed by immunosequencing. Regarding the original processing steps: TCRs in the repertoires were matched against a reference library of SARS-CoV-2-specific TCRs that had been generated with the MIRA antigen-specificity platform. Breadth meant the fraction of unique TCRs that were SARS-CoV-2-associated, whereas depth meant the fraction of total T cells that were SARS-CoV-2-associated. Using the MIRA data, each spike-specific TCR was assigned both to the spike region to which the TCR was reactive and to a CD4 or CD8 class. Log10-transformed breadth and depth values were compared by one-way ANOVA with Sidak's multiple comparisons tests. Held by TCRdb, this immuneACCESS table contains in-frame sequences only and omits some clones. Under half of the omission traces to an unresolved V gene where checked; the cause of the rest is unknown. Clone size and V and J calls were adopted from that table, with D and trimming inferred from the DNA. The sample table holds about 110,000 clones, of which roughly 84% were seen once. The top ten hold 3% to 4% of the sample.

The CDR3 has 19 amino acids, counting the end cysteine and phenylalanine. Only CDR3 DNA remains: 57 bases, in frame from the first base. The germline V end is reduced by 2 bases and the J end by 7 bases; junction bases left unmatched: 20. CDR1 and CDR2 are read off the germline V gene as MGHRA and YSYEKL. Findings and caveats that apply to the study as a whole: Reportedly, almost half of the unique spike-specific TCRs recognized epitopes lying outside the regions that are mutated in the B.1.351 and B.1.1.7 variants. CD4 TCRs associated with the vaccine covered the entire spike protein, and the dominant responses were in regions 160-218 and 743-854. Because no day 14 peak-response samples were available, the repertoires could be characterized only after the peak T cell response. Conclusions about previously exposed vaccinees are limited, since just five or six AZD1222 recipients were seropositive for SARS-CoV-2 at baseline. A significant rise in spike-specific TCR breadth and depth was observed after two AZD1222 doses relative to day 0 and relative to MenACWY recipients. Most participants were white British and females outnumbered males, and the authors suggested that clonal diversity may have been underestimated. The 56-69-year group was small, and its depth increase did not reach significance, likely because of low power.

As to this clone: Its target antigen remains unknown. Base qualities are missing; no much larger clone stands one base away.

The TCR sequence derives from an adult in good health. Here the sequenced sample was peripheral blood, taken on day 0 of AZD1222 vaccination. The chain employs TRBV4-1 and TRBJ1-2, with TRBD1 matching 9 junction bases. The CDR3 corresponds to CASSQHDAGQGSHGGGYTF. The bases are TGCGCCAGCAGCCAACATGACGCGGGACAGGGCTCACATGGAGGTGGCTACACCTTC.